This T cell receptor beta chain stems from a study of blood T cell repertoires in COVID-19. The wider study: T cells, B-cell-depleted T cells, or PBMCs supplied cDNA or gDNA.

In the original analysis: The assay estimated nucleated cells by amplifying reference gene primers. TCRdb's table, derived via immunoSEQ multiplex PCR, lists solely in-frame clones and lacks some. The DNA gave D and trimming, while V, J and clone size come from that table. The sample lists tens of thousands of clones; around four fifths were seen once. CDR1 is KGHSH and CDR2 is LQKENI in the germline V gene. Germline trimming cut 3 bases from V and 5 bases from J; bases unmatched to any gene: 6. This CDR3 region has 15 residues. The receptor's source is a human donor in a cohort sampled during active COVID-19. The rearrangement links TRBV18 to TRBJ2-7, with 11 nucleotides matching TRBD2. Sequences were obtained from peripheral blood. CDR3 nucleotides: TGTGCCAGCTCACCGACTATAGCGGGAGGGAACGAGCAGTACTTC. Translated, it gives CASSPTIAGGNEQYF.